This TCR beta chain was found in a study of T cells in localized non-small cell lung cancer. Study observations and caveats: Clonality peaked in uninvolved adjacent lung rather than tumor.

This clone showed up just once. The target antigen is unknown. This table comes from immunoSEQ multiplex PCR, and its TCRdb copy is limited to in-frame clones, with some not included. The table shows around 140,000 clones, with roughly nine tenths occurring only once. V gave up 2 bases and J gave up 0 bases; unmatched junction bases: 6. The CDR3 extends over 16 amino acids. In germline, CDR1 is MDHEN, CDR2 SYDVKM. The sequences come from peripheral blood, collected before any cancer treatment. The sequence was collected from a female donor of 60 years or more with stage I lung adenocarcinoma. The chain is built from TRBV28 and TRBJ2-5; 7 bases align to TRBD2. The CDR3 region is CASSLITAGNQETQYF. The CDR3 DNA follows: TGTGCCAGCAGTTTAATTACAGCGGGGAACCAAGAGACCCAGTACTTC.